This TCR beta chain was sequenced for a study of blood T cell repertoires in COVID-19. The CDR3 sequence is 13 residues long. Germline lookup yields CDR1 SGHTA and CDR2 FQGNSA. V lost 1 base and J lost 6, with 8 bases in between. Only in-frame clones appear in the TCRdb table, and some are missing; sequencing was by immunoSEQ multiplex PCR. Of under 150,000 clones detected, approximately 80% appear once; the ten largest clones hold 30% to 45%. The V and J genes are TRBV7-2 and TRBJ2-3; D uncertain. Sequencing was performed on peripheral blood. This TCR derives from a human donor in a cohort sampled during active COVID-19. The CDR3 protein is CASSLEWLDTQYF. Written as DNA, the CDR3 is TGTGCCAGCAGCTTAGAGTGGCTGGATACGCAGTATTTT. The full variable domain, completed using reference TRBV7-2 and TRBJ2-3, is GAGVSQSPSNKVTEKGKDVELRCDPISGHTALYWYRQSLGQGLEFLIYFQGNSAPDKSGLPSDRFSAERTGGSVSTLTIQRTQQEDSAVYLCASSLEWLDTQYFGPGTRLTVL.